This is a list of T cell receptor beta chains from one sample in a study of vaccination and CD4 T cells after COVID-19. These receptors have no known antigen. TCRdb re-analysed the PCR reads in MiXCR, keeping a single row per CDR3 protein. The table records about 9,100 distinct CDR3 sequences, under 55% of them present only once. Sample: CD4+ T cells from blood, cultured in vitro. These receptors all come from a human donor in good health. The CDR3 runs from the conserved cysteine through the conserved F or W. Each record gives: J gene, CDR3 length, V gene, CDR3 protein.

>TRBJ2-7|13|TRBV5-4
CASSLKHTYEQYF
>TRBJ2-2|15|TRBV20-1
CSAIVPDRGPGELFF
>TRBJ2-5|18|TRBV19
CASSISGTGFAGQETQYF
>TRBJ2-1|12|TRBV7-9
CASSSQVNEQFF
>TRBJ1-5|18|TRBV7-8
CASSLASTLSGGNQPQHF
>TRBJ2-1|16|TRBV7-2
CASSSGTSARGGEQFF
>TRBJ2-7|15|TRBV7-9
CASSSLGGLHYEQYF
>TRBJ1-1|12|TRBV29-1
CSAADGITEAFF
>TRBJ1-6|13|TRBV19
CASSTFPNSPLHF
>.|15|TRBV28
CASSLLGEGTYEQYF
>TRBJ1-5|17|TRBV6-5
CASSYSPGQRSNQPQHF
>TRBJ1-2|15|TRBV24-1
CATSEPGQGAGGYTF